The present TCR beta chain was sequenced within a study of Graves' ophthalmopathy and Graves' hyperthyroidism. Study-level points and caveats: Most thyroid clonotypes expanded beyond 0.001 frequency were also found in blood. Sensitivity reached around 88% and specificity approximately 81% for a 13-signature model separating ophthalmopathy from stable hyperthyroidism.

Reliance was placed on clinical symptoms, serum thyroxine, TRAb, thyroid ultrasound and orbital computed tomography for diagnosis. This clonotype was counted between two and nine times. Its antigen is not known. RNA transcripts provided the template for amplifying TCR beta CDR3 regions. HTBI primers were employed in first-round RT-PCR, then a second-round multiplex PCR followed. From the multiplex PCR reads, TCRdb called clonotypes with MiXCR, one entry per CDR3 protein. The sample carries around 670,000 distinct CDR3 sequences, 35% to 50% recorded once. The source material was peripheral blood. The sequence was obtained from an adult man with Graves' ophthalmopathy.

Here the CDR3 reads CASSQDFTGYGYTF. Written as DNA, the CDR3 is TGCGCCAGCAGCCAAGATTTCACAGGTTATGGCTACACCTTC. The rearrangement uses TRBV4-1 and TRBJ1-2, with a tentative D call TRBD1 (5 bases). The CDR3 runs to 14 residues. The V end was cut by 0 bases, the J end by 5 bases, with 10 bases between. CDR1 MGHRA and CDR2 YSYEKL come from the germline V gene.